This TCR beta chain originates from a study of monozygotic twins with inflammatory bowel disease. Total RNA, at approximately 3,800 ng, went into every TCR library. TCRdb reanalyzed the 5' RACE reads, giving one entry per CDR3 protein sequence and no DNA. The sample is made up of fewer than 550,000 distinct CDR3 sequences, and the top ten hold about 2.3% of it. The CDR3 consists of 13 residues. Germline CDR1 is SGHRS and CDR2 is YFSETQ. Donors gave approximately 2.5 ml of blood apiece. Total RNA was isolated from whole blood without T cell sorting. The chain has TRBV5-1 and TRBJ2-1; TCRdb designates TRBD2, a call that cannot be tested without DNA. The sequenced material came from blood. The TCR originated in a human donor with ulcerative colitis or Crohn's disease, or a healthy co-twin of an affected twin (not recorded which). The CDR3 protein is CAGRENLNNEQFF.